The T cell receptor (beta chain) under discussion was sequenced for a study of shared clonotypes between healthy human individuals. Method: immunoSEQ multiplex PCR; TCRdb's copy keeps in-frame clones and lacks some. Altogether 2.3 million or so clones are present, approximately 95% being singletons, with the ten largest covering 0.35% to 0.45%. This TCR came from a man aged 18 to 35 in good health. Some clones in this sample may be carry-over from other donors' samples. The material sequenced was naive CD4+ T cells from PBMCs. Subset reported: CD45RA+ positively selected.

In nucleotides, the CDR3 is TGTGCCACCAGCAATGACGGAAACTATGGCTACACCTTC. Translating gives CATSNDGNYGYTF. The chain carries TRBV15 and TRBJ1-2; D is unclear. CDR3 size: 13 residues. Trimming pared 4 bases from V and 2 bases from J, leaving 8 bases between. Germline V gene data show CDR1 as LNHNV and CDR2 as YYDKDF (reference sequence).